The rows below give T cell receptor beta chains drawn from one sample of a study of blood T cells in healthy people across ages. Each CDR3 protein gets one entry after TCRdb re-called the 5' RACE reads with MiXCR. The sample lists approximately 680,000 distinct CDR3 sequences, about 30% occurring once. The sample taken for sequencing was blood. Source of these receptors: an elderly woman in good health. CDR3s include the opening cysteine and the closing phenylalanine or tryptophan. Each record gives: clone size, V gene, J gene, D gene, CDR3 protein, CDR3 DNA. D genes are given only for firm matches. The listing skips clone size in some rows; elsewhere it reads once, few, many or a size class.

clone size: .
V gene: TRBV29-1
J gene: TRBJ2-5
D gene: .
CDR3 protein: CSVGQDQETQYF
CDR3 DNA: TGCAGCGTCGGACAAGATCAAGAGACCCAGTACTTC

clone size: .
V gene: TRBV7-8
J gene: TRBJ2-5
D gene: TRBD1
CDR3 protein: CANSFRGPQETQYF
CDR3 DNA: TGTGCCAACAGCTTTAGGGGGCCCCAAGAGACCCAGTACTTC

clone size: few
V gene: TRBV2
J gene: TRBJ2-5
D gene: TRBD2
CDR3 protein: CASSEALTSGGTDHF
CDR3 DNA: TGTGCCAGCAGTGAAGCGCTGACTAGCGGGGGAACGGATCACTTC

clone size: .
V gene: TRBV27
J gene: TRBJ2-7
D gene: .
CDR3 protein: CASSLGPFTYEQYF
CDR3 DNA: TGTGCCAGCAGTTTGGGCCCCTTCACCTACGAGCAGTACTTC

clone size: many
V gene: TRBV20-1
J gene: TRBJ2-3
D gene: TRBD2
CDR3 protein: CSARRTSGGTDTQYF
CDR3 DNA: TGCAGTGCTAGACGGACTAGCGGGGGAACAGATACGCAGTATTTT

clone size: many
V gene: TRBV20-1
J gene: TRBJ1-5
D gene: .
CDR3 protein: CSASSRGQPQHF
CDR3 DNA: TGCAGTGCTAGCTCCCGCGGTCAGCCCCAGCATTTT

clone size: once
V gene: TRBV5-6
J gene: TRBJ2-1
D gene: .
CDR3 protein: CASSLPGLAYEQFF
CDR3 DNA: TGTGCCAGCAGCTTACCTGGGCTAGCCTACGAGCAGTTCTTC

clone size: many
V gene: TRBV29-1
J gene: TRBJ2-5
D gene: .
CDR3 protein: CSVAKETQYF
CDR3 DNA: TGCAGCGTTGCGAAAGAGACCCAGTACTTC

clone size: .
V gene: TRBV7-9
J gene: TRBJ2-7
D gene: TRBD2
CDR3 protein: CASSLVAGGIYEQYF
CDR3 DNA: TGTGCCAGCAGCTTAGTAGCGGGGGGAATCTACGAGCAGTACTTC

clone size: .
V gene: TRBV7-9
J gene: TRBJ2-1
D gene: TRBD1
CDR3 protein: CASSTRDSRSYEQFF
CDR3 DNA: TGTGCCAGCAGCACCCGGGACAGCCGCTCCTACGAGCAGTTCTTC

clone size: .
V gene: TRBV12-3/TRBV12-4
J gene: TRBJ2-3
D gene: TRBD1
CDR3 protein: CASSLGDRAGTDVQYF
CDR3 DNA: TGTGCCAGCAGTTTAGGGGACAGGGCCGGGACAGATGTGCAGTATTTT

clone size: many
V gene: TRBV9
J gene: TRBJ2-3
D gene: TRBD2
CDR3 protein: CASSVLAGGPDTQYF
CDR3 DNA: TGTGCCAGCAGCGTACTAGCGGGGGGGCCCGATACGCAGTATTTT

clone size: .
V gene: TRBV12-3/TRBV12-4
J gene: TRBJ2-1
D gene: TRBD2
CDR3 protein: CASNYQRGEQFF
CDR3 DNA: TGTGCCAGTAATTACCAGCGGGGTGAGCAGTTCTTC

clone size: .
V gene: TRBV6-6
J gene: TRBJ2-3
D gene: .
CDR3 protein: CASSPGGSTDTPYF
CDR3 DNA: TGTGCCAGCAGTCCTGGGGGGAGCACAGATACGCCGTATTTT

clone size: many
V gene: TRBV12-5
J gene: TRBJ2-3
D gene: .
CDR3 protein: CASGLRGSNTQYF
CDR3 DNA: TGTGCTAGTGGTTTGCGAGGGTCAAATACGCAGTATTTT

clone size: .
V gene: TRBV10-3
J gene: TRBJ2-3
D gene: TRBD2
CDR3 protein: CASRLAPSTDTQYF
CDR3 DNA: TGTGCCTCTCGACTAGCGCCAAGCACAGATACGCAGTATTTT

clone size: many
V gene: TRBV20-1
J gene: TRBJ1-5
D gene: .
CDR3 protein: CSARDRLGTVSNQPQHF
CDR3 DNA: TGCAGTGCTAGAGATAGATTGGGAACCGTCTCCAATCAGCCCCAGCATTTT

clone size: .
V gene: TRBV12-3/TRBV12-4
J gene: TRBJ1-1
D gene: .
CDR3 protein: CASSLYQKNTEAFF
CDR3 DNA: TGTGCCAGCAGTTTGTACCAGAAGAACACTGAAGCTTTCTTT

clone size: .
V gene: TRBV7-2
J gene: TRBJ1-1
D gene: TRBD1
CDR3 protein: CASSSPDRVEAFF
CDR3 DNA: TGTGCCAGCAGCTCCCCGGACAGGGTTGAAGCTTTCTTT

clone size: few
V gene: TRBV29-1
J gene: TRBJ1-2
D gene: .
CDR3 protein: CSVGSGGYTF
CDR3 DNA: TGCAGCGTTGGCTCGGGCGGCTACACCTTC

clone size: few
V gene: TRBV19
J gene: TRBJ2-2
D gene: .
CDR3 protein: CASSFHYEWFF
CDR3 DNA: TGTGCCAGTAGTTTCCACTATGAGTGGTTTTTT

clone size: .
V gene: TRBV27
J gene: TRBJ2-6
D gene: .
CDR3 protein: CASSPGGSRGLSGANVPTF
CDR3 DNA: TGTGCCAGCAGCCCCGGTGGGTCCCGGGGGCTCTCTGGGGCCAACGTCCCGACTTTC

clone size: .
V gene: TRBV7-8
J gene: TRBJ1-1
D gene: .
CDR3 protein: CASSLDGSGNTEAFF
CDR3 DNA: TGTGCCAGCAGCTTAGATGGCTCTGGCAACACTGAAGCTTTCTTT

clone size: .
V gene: TRBV6-5
J gene: TRBJ1-5
D gene: TRBD1
CDR3 protein: CASKEDRGANQPQHF
CDR3 DNA: TGTGCCAGTAAAGAGGACAGGGGGGCTAATCAGCCCCAGCATTTT

clone size: few
V gene: TRBV7-2
J gene: TRBJ1-1
D gene: TRBD1
CDR3 protein: CASSLDQGGAFF
CDR3 DNA: TGTGCCAGCAGCTTAGACCAGGGGGGAGCTTTCTTT

clone size: many
V gene: TRBV27
J gene: TRBJ2-4
D gene: .
CDR3 protein: CASSPGGRGIQYF
CDR3 DNA: TGTGCCAGCAGTCCTGGGGGGCGGGGCATTCAGTACTTC

clone size: many
V gene: TRBV6-6
J gene: TRBJ2-7
D gene: .
CDR3 protein: CASSYSISQGYEQYF
CDR3 DNA: TGTGCCAGCAGTTACTCGATTTCCCAGGGCTACGAGCAGTACTTC

clone size: many
V gene: TRBV29-1
J gene: TRBJ1-1
D gene: TRBD1
CDR3 protein: CSVAGTGLNTEAFF
CDR3 DNA: TGCAGCGTTGCCGGGACAGGCCTGAACACTGAAGCTTTCTTT

clone size: many
V gene: TRBV5-1
J gene: TRBJ2-3
D gene: .
CDR3 protein: CASSPFLVGGVDTQYF
CDR3 DNA: TGCGCCAGCAGCCCCTTTCTTGTGGGTGGGGTTGATACGCAGTATTTT

clone size: .
V gene: TRBV15
J gene: TRBJ1-5
D gene: .
CDR3 protein: CATSRDLRTLVRQPQHF
CDR3 DNA: TGTGCCACCAGCAGAGATCTCCGGACCCTTGTAAGGCAGCCCCAGCATTTT

clone size: many
V gene: TRBV30
J gene: TRBJ2-5
D gene: TRBD2
CDR3 protein: CAWSRGTSGTQYF
CDR3 DNA: TGTGCCTGGAGTCGCGGGACTAGCGGGACCCAGTACTTC

clone size: .
V gene: TRBV20-1
J gene: TRBJ1-1
D gene: .
CDR3 protein: CSAREPRGLAEAFF
CDR3 DNA: TGCAGTGCTAGAGAACCAAGAGGCTTGGCTGAAGCTTTCTTT

clone size: few
V gene: TRBV5-1
J gene: TRBJ1-1
D gene: .
CDR3 protein: CASSLAVGAGKAFF
CDR3 DNA: TGCGCCAGCAGCTTGGCCGTGGGCGCGGGGAAAGCTTTCTTT

clone size: many
V gene: TRBV27
J gene: TRBJ2-7
D gene: .
CDR3 protein: CAAGPTDYEQYF
CDR3 DNA: TGTGCTGCGGGGCCCACGGACTACGAGCAGTACTTC

clone size: few
V gene: TRBV20-1
J gene: TRBJ2-5
D gene: .
CDR3 protein: CSAGGRRGRETQYF
CDR3 DNA: TGCAGTGCTGGGGGAAGGCGGGGTAGAGAGACCCAGTACTTC

clone size: many
V gene: TRBV18
J gene: TRBJ1-1
D gene: .
CDR3 protein: CASSLAGGQDEAFF
CDR3 DNA: TGTGCCAGCTCATTGGCCGGAGGACAAGATGAAGCTTTCTTT

clone size: .
V gene: TRBV30
J gene: TRBJ2-5
D gene: .
CDR3 protein: CAWSQTSFQETQYF
CDR3 DNA: TGTGCCTGGAGCCAGACCTCTTTCCAAGAGACCCAGTACTTC

clone size: many
V gene: TRBV28
J gene: TRBJ1-2
D gene: .
CDR3 protein: CASTRGGIYGYTF
CDR3 DNA: TGTGCCAGCACCAGAGGGGGTATCTATGGCTACACCTTC

clone size: many
V gene: TRBV2
J gene: TRBJ1-5
D gene: .
CDR3 protein: CASNSDRSRGNQPQHF
CDR3 DNA: TGTGCCAGCAACTCCGACAGGTCTAGAGGCAATCAGCCCCAGCATTTT